Presented here are 16 T cell receptor beta chains from one specimen sequenced in a study of shared clonotypes between healthy human individuals. Some clones are missing from TCRdb's copy, which holds only in-frame ones; the method was immunoSEQ multiplex PCR. The table shows under 2,500,000 clones, with approximately 96% occurring only once. The sequenced sample was naive CD4+ T cells sorted from blood. Subset here: CD45RA+ positively selected. These receptors were collected from a man younger than 35 in good health.

The chain is built from TRBV9 and TRBJ2-7; D is unclear. CDR3 length: 15 amino acids. In germline, CDR1 is SGDLS, CDR2 YYNGEE. V lost 0 bases and J 2 bases, leaving 12 bases between the germline ends. CDR3 DNA: TGTGCCAGCAGCGTAGGGATCGGTATCACCTACGAGCAGTACTTC. Amino acids: CASSVGIGITYEQYF.

The chain couples TRBV15 to TRBJ1-5; no definite D call. There are 14 residues in the CDR3. Germline CDR1 is LNHNV and CDR2 is YYDKDF (reference sequence). The V end was cut by 7 bases, the J end by 4 bases, with 14 bases between. The CDR3 reads CATNPAGINQPQHF. The CDR3 region has the DNA TGTGCCACCAACCCCGCGGGGATTAATCAGCCCCAGCATTTT.

CDR3 DNA: TGTGCCAGCAGCTTAGAGGGAGCGGGAGTATGGATAGATACGCAGTATTTT. Protein product: CASSLEGAGVWIDTQYF. V and J are TRBV7-2 and TRBJ2-3; 8 bases are a match to TRBD2. The CDR3 extends over 17 amino acids. Germline CDR1 SGHTA, CDR2 FQGNSA. The ends lost 1 base at V and 5 bases at J; junction bases unmatched: 11.

The chain uses TRBV6-5 and TRBJ1-4; D remains unclear. The V gene lost 0 bases and the J gene lost 8 bases, with 16 bases spanning the gap. Looked up from germline, CDR1 is MNHEY and CDR2 is SVGAGI. The CDR3 runs to 16 residues. CDR3 DNA: TGTGCCAGCAGTTACTCGATGTGGGGTTCGGCCGAAAAACTGTTTTTT. It yields the protein CASSYSMWGSAEKLFF.

A single count supports this clone. The chain employs TRBV2 and TRBJ2-7, with D unclear. This CDR3 has 12 amino acids. The V end lost 10 bases, the J end lost 0 bases, and 10 bases lay between the germline ends. Germline CDR1 and CDR2: SNHLY and FYNNEI. CDR3 DNA sequence: TGTGCCACCCGAGACCTCTCCTACGAGCAGTACTTC. This codes for CATRDLSYEQYF.

V usage is TRBV5-6 and J usage is TRBJ1-2; possible D gene TRBD1, 5 bases. Germline CDR1 and CDR2: SGHDT and YYEEEE. This CDR3 spans 16 amino acids. Trimming left V 4 bases short and J 4 bases short, with 20 bases between. DNA for the CDR3: TGTGCCAGCAGCCCCGGGGCCGGGAGGGCGGCCTATGGCTACACCTTC. Amino acids: CASSPGAGRAAYGYTF.

The chain recombines TRBV30 with TRBJ1-4; 9 bases match TRBD1. This CDR3 comprises 16 residues. V trimming: 7 bases; J trimming: 7 bases; junction bases outside the gene matches: 16. The germline V gene has CDR1 GTSNPN and CDR2 SVGIG (reference sequence). Written as DNA, the CDR3 is TGTGCCTTGGGGACAGGGAGAGTCGAACGAGGTGAAAAACTGTTTTTT. This gives the protein CALGTGRVERGEKLFF. The variable domain in full, completed from reference TRBV30 and TRBJ1-4, reads SQTIHQWPATLVQPVGSPLSLECTVEGTSNPNLYWYRQAAGRGLQLLFYSVGIGQISSEVPQNLSASRPQDRQFILSSKKLLLSDSGFYLCALGTGRVERGEKLFFGSGTQLSVL.

The gene calls are TRBV9 and TRBJ1-4, with D possibly TRBD1 on 5 matching bases. Germline V gives CDR1 SGDLS, CDR2 YYNGEE. V lost 4 bases and J lost 1, with 14 bases in between. This CDR3 comprises 16 residues. CDR3 sequence reads: CASSPHGGETNEKLFF. The DNA of the CDR3 is TGTGCCAGCAGCCCCCATGGGGGGGAAACTAATGAAAAACTGTTTTTT.

This chain uses TRBV19 with TRBJ2-7; D may correspond to TRBD1 or TRBD2 (5 bases each). CDR3 length: 12 residues. CDR1 is LNHDA, CDR2 SQIVND, per germline (reference sequence). Deletions cut 6 bases from V and 7 bases from J, with 13 bases between. CDR3 loop: CASRIPGREQYF. DNA for the CDR3: TGTGCCAGTAGAATCCCGGGACGGGAGCAGTACTTC.

The chain recombines TRBV9 with TRBJ1-5; D is uncertain. V dropped 0 bases and J dropped 4 bases, with 5 bases sitting between them. The CDR3 is 13 residues long. CDR1 and CDR2 from the germline V gene are SGDLS and YYNGEE. The CDR3 region has the DNA TGTGCCAGCAGCGTAGAGGCTAATCAGCCCCAGCATTTT. It is translated as CASSVEANQPQHF.

V gene TRBV6-5 combines with J gene TRBJ1-1; 8 bases fit TRBD1. The germline V gene has CDR1 MNHEY and CDR2 SVGAGI. V was clipped by 1 base and J by 7 bases; unmatched bases: 11. CDR3 size: 16 residues. CDR3 nucleotide sequence: TGTGCCAGCAGTTACTATTCAGGGGAGGACAGGGTTGAAGCTTTCTTT. This encodes CASSYYSGEDRVEAFF.

V is TRBV28 and J is TRBJ2-3, with D perhaps TRBD2 (5 bases). Germline loops: CDR1 MDHEN, CDR2 SYDVKM. The CDR3 has 14 residues. V was shortened by 4 bases and J by 5 bases, with 13 bases between the two germline ends. In nucleotides, the CDR3 is TGTGCCAGCAGTTCGTCGGGGTCCGTAGATACGCAGTATTTT. It codes for CASSSSGSVDTQYF.

As for this clone: The sample has other DNA sequences that encode this CDR3 too. The CDR3 protein is CASSPPGQGDTEAFF. CDR3 coding DNA: TGTGCCAGCTCACCACCGGGACAGGGTGACACTGAAGCTTTCTTT. The genes are TRBV18 and TRBJ1-1, with 9 positions matching TRBD1. Germline V lookup: CDR1 KGHSH, CDR2 LQKENI. V shed 0 bases and J 3 bases; nucleotides not matched to a gene: 2. The CDR3 is made up of 15 amino acids. Full variable domain (outside the CDR3, taken from reference TRBV18 and TRBJ1-1): NAGVMQNPRHLVRRRGQEARLRCSPMKGHSHVYWYRQLPEEGLKFMVYLQKENIIDESGMPKERFSAEFPKEGPSILRIQQVVRGDSAAYFCASSPPGQGDTEAFFGQGTRLTVV.

This chain links TRBV28 with TRBJ1-5; 9 nucleotides align to TRBD1. Germline CDR1 reads MDHEN; CDR2 reads SYDVKM. CDR3 length: 17 amino acids. V was pared by 8 bases and J by 0 bases, with 11 bases of the junction left unmatched. The CDR3 spells CASALTGGWYSNQPQHF. The CDR3 bases are TGTGCCAGCGCACTGACAGGGGGGTGGTATAGCAATCAGCCCCAGCATTTT.

The chain has TRBV30 and TRBJ1-6; 9 nucleotides line up with TRBD1. V lost 2 bases, J lost 5 bases, and 13 bases stayed unmatched. Germline values: CDR1 GTSNPN, CDR2 SVGIG (reference sequence). The CDR3 spans 18 residues. This chain's CDR3 is CAWSNRGRREYNNSPLHF. CDR3 bases: TGTGCCTGGAGTAACAGGGGGCGCCGGGAATATAATAATTCACCCCTCCACTTT.

The chain uses TRBV6-1 and TRBJ1-1; the D gene is possibly TRBD1 (5 bases). V lost 6 bases, J lost 0 bases, and 11 bases lay in between. The CDR3 is made up of 14 amino acids. Germline V gene sequence: CDR1 MNHNS, CDR2 SASEGT. CDR3 nucleotide sequence: TGTGCCAGCAGCCGCACAGGACTGAACACTGAAGCTTTCTTT. Translating gives CASSRTGLNTEAFF.